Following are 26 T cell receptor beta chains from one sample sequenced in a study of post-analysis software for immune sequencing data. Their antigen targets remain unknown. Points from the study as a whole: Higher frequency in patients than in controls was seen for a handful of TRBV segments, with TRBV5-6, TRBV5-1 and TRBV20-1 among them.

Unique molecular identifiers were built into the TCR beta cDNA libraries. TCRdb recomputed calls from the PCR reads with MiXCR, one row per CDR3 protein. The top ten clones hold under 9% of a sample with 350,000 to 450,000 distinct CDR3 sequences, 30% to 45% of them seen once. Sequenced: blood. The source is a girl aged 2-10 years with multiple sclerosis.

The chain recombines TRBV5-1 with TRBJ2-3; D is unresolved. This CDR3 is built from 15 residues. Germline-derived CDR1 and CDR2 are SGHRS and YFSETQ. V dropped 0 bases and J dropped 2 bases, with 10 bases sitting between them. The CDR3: CASSLAGKATDTQYF. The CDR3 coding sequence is TGCGCCAGCAGCTTGGCGGGCAAAGCCACAGATACGCAGTATTTT.

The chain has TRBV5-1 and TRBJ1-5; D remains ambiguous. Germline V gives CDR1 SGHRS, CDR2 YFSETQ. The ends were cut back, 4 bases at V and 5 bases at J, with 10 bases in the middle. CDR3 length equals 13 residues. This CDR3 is CASSPEMDQPQHF. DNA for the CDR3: TGCGCCAGCAGCCCGGAGATGGATCAGCCCCAGCATTTT.

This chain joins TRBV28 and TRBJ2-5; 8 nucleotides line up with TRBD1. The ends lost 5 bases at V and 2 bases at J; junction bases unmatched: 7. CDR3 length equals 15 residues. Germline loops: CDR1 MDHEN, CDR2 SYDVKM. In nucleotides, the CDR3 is TGTGCCAGCAGTCCAGGGGGCGCTGGTCAAGAGACCCAGTACTTC. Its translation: CASSPGGAGQETQYF.

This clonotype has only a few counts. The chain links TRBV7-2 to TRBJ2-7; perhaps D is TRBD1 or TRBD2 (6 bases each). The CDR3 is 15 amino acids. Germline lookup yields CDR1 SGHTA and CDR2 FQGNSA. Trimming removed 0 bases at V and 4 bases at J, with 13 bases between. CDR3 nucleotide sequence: TGTGCCAGCAGCTTAGCAGGGGGTGCGGGGTACGAGCAGTACTTC. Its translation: CASSLAGGAGYEQYF.

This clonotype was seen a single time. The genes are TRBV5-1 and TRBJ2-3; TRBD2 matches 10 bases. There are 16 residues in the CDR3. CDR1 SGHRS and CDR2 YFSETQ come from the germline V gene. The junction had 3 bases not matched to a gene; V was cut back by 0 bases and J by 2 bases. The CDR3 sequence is CASSLGTSGFTDTQYF. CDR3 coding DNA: TGCGCCAGCAGCTTGGGGACTAGCGGTTTCACAGATACGCAGTATTTT.

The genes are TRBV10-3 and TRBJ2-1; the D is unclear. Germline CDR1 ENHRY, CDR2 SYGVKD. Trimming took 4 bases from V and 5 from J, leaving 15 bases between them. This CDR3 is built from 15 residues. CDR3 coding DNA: TGTGCCATCAGTGGGACCGGGCCTGTTAACAATGAGCAGTTCTTC. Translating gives CAISGTGPVNNEQFF.

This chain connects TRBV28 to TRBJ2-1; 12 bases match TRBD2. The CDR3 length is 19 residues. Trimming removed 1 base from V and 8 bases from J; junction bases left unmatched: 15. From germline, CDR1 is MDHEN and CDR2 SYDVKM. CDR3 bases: TGTGCCAGCAGTTTATATGCATCATGGCTAGCGGGAGGGTGGGATGAGCAGTTCTTC. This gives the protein CASSLYASWLAGGWDEQFF.

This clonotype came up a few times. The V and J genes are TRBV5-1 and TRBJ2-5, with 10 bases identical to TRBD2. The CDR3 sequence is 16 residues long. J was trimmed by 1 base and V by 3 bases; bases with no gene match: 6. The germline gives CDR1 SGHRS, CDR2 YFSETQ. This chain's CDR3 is CASSSGLAEIQETQYF. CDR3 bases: TGCGCCAGCAGCTCAGGACTAGCGGAGATCCAAGAGACCCAGTACTTC. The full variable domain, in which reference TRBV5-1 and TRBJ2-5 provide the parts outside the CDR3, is KAGVTQTPRYLIKTRGQQVTLSCSPISGHRSVSWYQQTPGQGLQFLFEYFSETQRNKGNFPGRFSGRQFSNSRSEMNVSTLELGDSALYLCASSSGLAEIQETQYFGPGTRLLVL.

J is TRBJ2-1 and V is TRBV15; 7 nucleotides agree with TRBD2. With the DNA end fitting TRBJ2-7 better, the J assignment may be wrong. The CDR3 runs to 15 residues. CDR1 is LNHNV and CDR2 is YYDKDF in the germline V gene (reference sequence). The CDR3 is CATSLVERGYNEQYF. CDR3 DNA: TGTGCCACCAGCTTAGTAGAGCGGGGTTACAATGAGCAGTACTTC.

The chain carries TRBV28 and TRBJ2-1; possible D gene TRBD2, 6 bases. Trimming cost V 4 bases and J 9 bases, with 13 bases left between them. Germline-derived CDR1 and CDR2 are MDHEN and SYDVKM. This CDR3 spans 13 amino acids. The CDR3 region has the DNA TGTGCCAGCAGTTGGACGGGAGTAATTGAGCAGTTCTTC. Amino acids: CASSWTGVIEQFF. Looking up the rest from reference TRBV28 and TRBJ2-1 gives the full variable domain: DVKVTQSSRYLVKRTGEKVFLECVQDMDHENMFWYRQDPGLGLRLIYFSYDVKMKEKGDIPEGYSVSREKKERFSLILESASTNQTSMYLCASSWTGVIEQFFGPGTRLTVL.

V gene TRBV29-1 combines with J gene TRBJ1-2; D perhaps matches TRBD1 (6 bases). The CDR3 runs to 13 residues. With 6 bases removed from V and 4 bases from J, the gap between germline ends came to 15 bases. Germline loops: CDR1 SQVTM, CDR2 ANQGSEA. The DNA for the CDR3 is TGCAGCGTCGGTGGGGGGGCGACCTATGGCTACACCTTC. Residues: CSVGGGATYGYTF.

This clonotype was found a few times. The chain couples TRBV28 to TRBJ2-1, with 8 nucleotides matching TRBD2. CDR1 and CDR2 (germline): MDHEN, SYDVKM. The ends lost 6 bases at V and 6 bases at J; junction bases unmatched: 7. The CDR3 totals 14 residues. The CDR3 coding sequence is TGTGCCAGCAGCCTAGCGGGCCTTACCAATGAGCAGTTCTTC. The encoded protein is CASSLAGLTNEQFF. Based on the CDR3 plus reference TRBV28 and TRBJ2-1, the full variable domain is DVKVTQSSRYLVKRTGEKVFLECVQDMDHENMFWYRQDPGLGLRLIYFSYDVKMKEKGDIPEGYSVSREKKERFSLILESASTNQTSMYLCASSLAGLTNEQFFGPGTRLTVL.

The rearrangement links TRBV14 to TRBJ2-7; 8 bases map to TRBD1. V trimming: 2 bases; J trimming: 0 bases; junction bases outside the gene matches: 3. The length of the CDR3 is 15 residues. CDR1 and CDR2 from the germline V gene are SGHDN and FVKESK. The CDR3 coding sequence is TGTGCCAGCAGCCAAAGGACAGGGATCTCCTACGAGCAGTACTTC. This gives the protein CASSQRTGISYEQYF.

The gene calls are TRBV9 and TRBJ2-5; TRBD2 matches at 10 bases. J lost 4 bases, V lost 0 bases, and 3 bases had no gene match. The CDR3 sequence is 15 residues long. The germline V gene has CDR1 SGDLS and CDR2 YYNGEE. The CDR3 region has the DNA TGTGCCAGCAGCGTAGGAACTAGCGGGGTAGAGACCCAGTACTTC. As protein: CASSVGTSGVETQYF.

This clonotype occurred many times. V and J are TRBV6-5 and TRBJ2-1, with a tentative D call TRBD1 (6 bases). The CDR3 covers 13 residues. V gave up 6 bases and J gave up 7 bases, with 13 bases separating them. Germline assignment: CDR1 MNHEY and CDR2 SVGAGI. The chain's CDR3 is CASRRGQINEQFF. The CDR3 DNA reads TGTGCCAGCAGAAGAGGACAGATAAATGAGCAGTTCTTC.

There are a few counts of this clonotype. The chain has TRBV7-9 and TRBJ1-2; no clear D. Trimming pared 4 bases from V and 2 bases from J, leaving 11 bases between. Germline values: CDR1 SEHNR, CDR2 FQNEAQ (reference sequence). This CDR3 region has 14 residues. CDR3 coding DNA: TGTGCCAGCAGCTCAAATTGGCAGAACTATGGCTACACCTTC. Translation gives CASSSNWQNYGYTF.

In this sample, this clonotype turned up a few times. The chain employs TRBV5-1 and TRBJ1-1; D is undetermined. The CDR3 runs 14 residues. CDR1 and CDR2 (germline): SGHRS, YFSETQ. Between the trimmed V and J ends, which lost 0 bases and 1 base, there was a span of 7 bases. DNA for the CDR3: TGCGCCAGCAGCTTGGTTCCAGCGAACACTGAAGCTTTCTTT. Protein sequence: CASSLVPANTEAFF.

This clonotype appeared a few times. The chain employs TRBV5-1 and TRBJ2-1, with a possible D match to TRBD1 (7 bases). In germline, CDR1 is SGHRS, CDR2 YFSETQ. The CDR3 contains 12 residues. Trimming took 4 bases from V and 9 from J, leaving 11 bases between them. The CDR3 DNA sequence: TGCGCCAGCAGCCACAGGGGAGGTGAGCAGTTCTTC. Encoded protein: CASSHRGGEQFF. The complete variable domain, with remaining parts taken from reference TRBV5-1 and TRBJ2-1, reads KAGVTQTPRYLIKTRGQQVTLSCSPISGHRSVSWYQQTPGQGLQFLFEYFSETQRNKGNFPGRFSGRQFSNSRSEMNVSTLELGDSALYLCASSHRGGEQFFGPGTRLTVL.

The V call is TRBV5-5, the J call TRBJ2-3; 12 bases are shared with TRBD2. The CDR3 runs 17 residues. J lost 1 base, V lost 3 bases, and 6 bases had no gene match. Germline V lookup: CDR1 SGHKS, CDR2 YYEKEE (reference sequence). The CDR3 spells CASSSETSGGRTDTQYF. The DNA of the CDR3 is TGTGCCAGCAGCTCCGAGACTAGCGGGGGACGCACAGATACGCAGTATTTT.

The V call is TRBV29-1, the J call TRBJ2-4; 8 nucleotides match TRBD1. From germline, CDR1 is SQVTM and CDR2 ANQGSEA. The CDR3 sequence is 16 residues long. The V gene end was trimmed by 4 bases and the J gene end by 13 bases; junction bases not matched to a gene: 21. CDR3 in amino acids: CSVVGPGTGILREQYF. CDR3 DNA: TGCAGCGTTGTAGGTCCCGGGACAGGAATACTACGGGAGCAGTACTTC.

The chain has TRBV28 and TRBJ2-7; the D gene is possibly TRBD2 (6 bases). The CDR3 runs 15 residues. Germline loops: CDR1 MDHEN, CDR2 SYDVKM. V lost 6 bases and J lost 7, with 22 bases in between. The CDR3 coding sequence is TGTGCCAGCAGCTTCAGCGCCGCCGGCGGGAATGAGCAGTACTTC. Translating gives CASSFSAAGGNEQYF.

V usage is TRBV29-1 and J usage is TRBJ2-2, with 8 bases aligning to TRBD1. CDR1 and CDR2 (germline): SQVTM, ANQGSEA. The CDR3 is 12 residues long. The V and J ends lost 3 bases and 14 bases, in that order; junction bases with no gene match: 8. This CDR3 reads CSVEGTGGGLFF. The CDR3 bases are TGCAGCGTTGAGGGGACAGGAGGAGGTCTGTTTTTT.

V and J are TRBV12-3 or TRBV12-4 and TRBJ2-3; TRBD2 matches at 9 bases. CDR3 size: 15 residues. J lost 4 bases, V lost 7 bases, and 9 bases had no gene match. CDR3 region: CASTRAGGTPDTQYF. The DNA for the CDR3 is TGTGCCAGCACCCGAGCGGGGGGTACCCCAGATACGCAGTATTTT.

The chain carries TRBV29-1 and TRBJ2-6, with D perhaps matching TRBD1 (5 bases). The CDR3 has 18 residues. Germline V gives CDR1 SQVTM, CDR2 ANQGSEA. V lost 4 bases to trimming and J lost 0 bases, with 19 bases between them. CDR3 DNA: TGCAGCGTTGGTGGGCTACAGGCACCCAGCTCTGGGGCCAACGTCCTGACTTTC. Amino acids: CSVGGLQAPSSGANVLTF.

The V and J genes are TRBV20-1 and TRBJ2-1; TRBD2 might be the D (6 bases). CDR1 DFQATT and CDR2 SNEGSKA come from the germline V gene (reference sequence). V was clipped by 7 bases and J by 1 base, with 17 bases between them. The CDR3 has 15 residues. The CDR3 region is CSVPSPGASYNEQFF. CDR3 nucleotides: TGCAGTGTACCTAGCCCGGGAGCGTCCTACAATGAGCAGTTCTTC.

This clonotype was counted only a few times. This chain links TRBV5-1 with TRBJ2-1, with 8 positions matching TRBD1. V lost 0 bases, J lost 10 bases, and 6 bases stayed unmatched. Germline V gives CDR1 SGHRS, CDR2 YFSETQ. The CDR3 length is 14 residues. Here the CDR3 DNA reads TGCGCCAGCAGCTTGGGGGCACAGGGGGTGGAGCAGTTCTTC. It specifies CASSLGAQGVEQFF.